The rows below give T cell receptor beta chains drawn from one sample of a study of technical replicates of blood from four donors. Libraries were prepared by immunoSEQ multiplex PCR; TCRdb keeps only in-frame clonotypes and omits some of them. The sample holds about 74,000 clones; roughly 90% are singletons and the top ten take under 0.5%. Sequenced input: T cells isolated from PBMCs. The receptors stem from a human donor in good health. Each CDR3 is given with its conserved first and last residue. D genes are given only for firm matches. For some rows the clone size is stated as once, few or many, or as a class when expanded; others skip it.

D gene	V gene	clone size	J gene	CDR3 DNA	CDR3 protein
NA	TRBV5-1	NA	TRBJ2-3	TGCGCCAGCAGCTTTGCAGGTAGCACAGATACGCAGTATTTT	CASSFAGSTDTQYF
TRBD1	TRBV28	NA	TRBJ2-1	TGTGCCAGCGGGTACCGGGACAGTCCGTTCAATGAGCAGTTCTTC	CASGYRDSPFNEQFF
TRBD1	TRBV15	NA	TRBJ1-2	TGTGCCACCAGTAAGGACGTACAGGGGGCTGAAGGCTACACCTTC	CATSKDVQGAEGYTF
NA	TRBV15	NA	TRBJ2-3	TGTGCCACCAGCAGCGGGGATACGCAGTATTTT	CATSSGDTQYF
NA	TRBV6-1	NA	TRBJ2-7	TGTGCCAGCAGTGAATATGGCGGACTCTACGAGCAGTACTTC	CASSEYGGLYEQYF
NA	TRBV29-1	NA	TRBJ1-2	TGCAGCGTTCTCTACAGTGTTAACTATGGCTACACCTTC	CSVLYSVNYGYTF
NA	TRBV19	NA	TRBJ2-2	TGTGCCAGTAGTATCCAGGGGGGGAACACCGGGGAGCTGTTTTTT	CASSIQGGNTGELFF
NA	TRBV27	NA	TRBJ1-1	TGTGCCAGCAGTTTCTTACAGCCTCCACCGAACACTGAAGCTTTCTTT	CASSFLQPPPNTEAFF
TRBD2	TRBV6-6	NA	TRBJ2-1	TGTGCCAGCAGTAAAACGGGACTAGCGATCCATGAGCAGTTCTTC	CASSKTGLAIHEQFF
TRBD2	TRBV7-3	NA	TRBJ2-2	TGTGCCAGCAGCTATAGCGGGAGCAACACCGGGGAGCTGTTTTTT	CASSYSGSNTGELFF
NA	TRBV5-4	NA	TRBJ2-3	TGTGCCAGCAGTTTCGGGGATAACACAGATACGCAGTATTTT	CASSFGDNTDTQYF
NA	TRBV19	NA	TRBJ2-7	TGTGCCAGTAGTATAGGGACACTCCGCTACGAGCAGTACTTC	CASSIGTLRYEQYF
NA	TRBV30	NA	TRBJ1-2	TGTGCCTGGAGTGTATACGGTTATGGCTACACCTTC	CAWSVYGYGYTF
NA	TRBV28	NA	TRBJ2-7	TGTGCCAGCAGAAGTACAGGGAGCTCCTACGAGCAGTACTTC	CASRSTGSSYEQYF
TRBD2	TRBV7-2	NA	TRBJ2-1	TGTGCCAGCAGCCTTTCGGGACTAGTCCTCTACAATGAGCAGTTCTTC	CASSLSGLVLYNEQFF
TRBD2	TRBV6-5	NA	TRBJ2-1	TGTGCCAGCAGTTATGATCCGGGGGGGAATGAGCAGTTCTTC	CASSYDPGGNEQFF
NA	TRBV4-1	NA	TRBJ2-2	TGCGCCAGCAGCCAAATACAAGGGATAGCGGCGAACACCGGGGAGCTGTTTTTT	CASSQIQGIAANTGELFF
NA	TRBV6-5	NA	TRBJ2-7	TGTGCCAGCAGTTACTCGAGACAGTCCTACTCCTACGAGCAGTACTTC	CASSYSRQSYSYEQYF
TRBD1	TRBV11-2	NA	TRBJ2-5	TGTGCCAGCAGCTTCCTAGACAGGGGAGGAGAGACCCAGTACTTC	CASSFLDRGGETQYF
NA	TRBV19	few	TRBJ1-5	TGTGCCAGTAGATCCGGGACTAAAATCCAGCCCCAGCATTTT	CASRSGTKIQPQHF
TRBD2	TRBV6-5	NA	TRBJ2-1	TGTGCCAGCAGTGGTAGCGGGGATTACAATGAGCAGTTCTTC	CASSGSGDYNEQFF
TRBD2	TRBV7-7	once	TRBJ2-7	TGTGCCAGCAGCCAATTAAGGCTACTAGCGAGGAACGAGCAGTACTTC	CASSQLRLLARNEQYF
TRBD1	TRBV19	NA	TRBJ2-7	TGTGCCAGTAGAGGGGCCAGACAGGGAACCTACGAGCAGTACTTC	CASRGARQGTYEQYF
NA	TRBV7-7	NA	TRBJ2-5	TGTGCTAGCAGCTTAGGCAGTCAAGAGACCCAGTACTTC	CASSLGSQETQYF
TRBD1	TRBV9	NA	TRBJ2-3	TGTGCCAGCAGCGTACAGGGACAGGTCACAGATACGCAGTATTTT	CASSVQGQVTDTQYF
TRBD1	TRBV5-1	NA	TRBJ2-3	TGCGCCAGCAGCGGGGGACAGGGGCACACAGATACGCAGTATTTT	CASSGGQGHTDTQYF
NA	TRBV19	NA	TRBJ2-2	TGTGCCAGGCGGGACGGGAACACCGGGGAGCTGTTTTTT	CARRDGNTGELFF
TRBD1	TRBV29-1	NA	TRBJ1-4	TGCAGCGTTGAAGGCCTGGACAGGATTAACGAAAAACTGTTTTTT	CSVEGLDRINEKLFF
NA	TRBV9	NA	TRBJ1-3	TGTGCCAGCAGCGTACAGGGAATGGATGGAAACACCATATATTTT	CASSVQGMDGNTIYF
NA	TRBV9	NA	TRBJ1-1	TGTGCCAGCAGCCCAACGACAGGCGGGACTGAAGCTTTCTTT	CASSPTTGGTEAFF
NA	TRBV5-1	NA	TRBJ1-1	TGCGCCAGCAGCCTCTCCAACACGAACACTGAAGCTTTCTTT	CASSLSNTNTEAFF
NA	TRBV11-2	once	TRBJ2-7	TGTGCCAGCAGCTTAGAGGGACTTGGGGAGCAGTACTTC	CASSLEGLGEQYF
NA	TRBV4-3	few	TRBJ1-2	TGCGCCAGCAGCCAACTAACCTCAGGTTCTGGTGGCTACACCTTC	CASSQLTSGSGGYTF
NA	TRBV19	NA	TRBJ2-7	TGTGCCAGTAGTCCGGGTTTCCTCTACGAGCAGTACTTC	CASSPGFLYEQYF
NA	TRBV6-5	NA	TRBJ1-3	TGTGCCAGCAGTGGCTCCCTTGTAGGAAACACCATATATTTT	CASSGSLVGNTIYF
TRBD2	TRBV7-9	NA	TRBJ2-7	TGTGCCAGCAGCTTAGGGGTCGGGCGGGAGATCTACGAGCAGTACTTC	CASSLGVGREIYEQYF
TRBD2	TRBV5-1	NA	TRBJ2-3	TGCGCCAGCAGCTTAGGCGGGGGAGCTAGCACAGATACGCAGTATTTT	CASSLGGGASTDTQYF
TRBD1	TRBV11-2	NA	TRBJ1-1	TGTGCCAGCAGCTTAAATCACCGGGACAGGTGGGACACTGAAGCTTTCTTT	CASSLNHRDRWDTEAFF
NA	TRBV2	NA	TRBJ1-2	TGTGCCAGCCGTATCAACTATGGCTACACCTTC	CASRINYGYTF
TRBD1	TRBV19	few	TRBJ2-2	TGTGCCAGTAAAAGCAGGGGGCCTTATCTGACCGGGGAGCTGTTTTTT	CASKSRGPYLTGELFF
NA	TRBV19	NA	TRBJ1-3	TGTGCCAGTAGTATATTGTGGGCAGAAGGAAACACCATATATTTT	CASSILWAEGNTIYF
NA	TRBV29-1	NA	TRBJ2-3	TGCAGCGTTGAACTCCGACTCACAGATACGCAGTATTTT	CSVELRLTDTQYF
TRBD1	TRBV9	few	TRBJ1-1	TGTGCCAGCAGCGTGGGACAGGGAGACACTGAAGCTTTCTTT	CASSVGQGDTEAFF
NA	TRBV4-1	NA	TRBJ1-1	TGCGCCAGCAGCCATGCCTCGGACAGTAAGAACACTGAAGCTTTCTTT	CASSHASDSKNTEAFF
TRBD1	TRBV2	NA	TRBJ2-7	TGTGCCAGCGGCCGGGACAGGGAGGAAACCTACGAGCAGTACTTC	CASGRDREETYEQYF
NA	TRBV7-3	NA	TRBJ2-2	TGTGCCAGCAGCTTGTTGGGTCGGGAGACCGGGGAGCTGTTTTTT	CASSLLGRETGELFF